This T cell receptor beta chain derives from a study of early T cells in non-severe SARS-CoV-2 infection. Unique molecular identifiers were added to individual cDNA molecules. TCRdb analysed the 5' RACE reads with MiXCR anew, one entry per CDR3 protein. The sample has under 35,000 distinct CDR3 sequences; about 4.9% are singletons. General study points: Comparison of clonotypes with VDJdb favored anti-spike CD8 responses while missing private and CD4 specificities.

After removal of 3 bases from V and 0 bases from J, the junction contained 2 bases not matched to a gene. From germline, CDR1 is PRHDT and CDR2 FYEKMQ (reference sequence). CDR3 length: 14 amino acids. This clonotype was counted between two and nine times. Antigen: not known. The TCR sequence derives from an adult who was a healthcare worker with PCR-confirmed SARS-CoV-2 infection or an uninfected control (not recorded which). V is TRBV13 and J is TRBJ2-7; 7 bases are a match to TRBD1. Sequencing was carried out using whole blood. The CDR3 spells CASSFRDSSYEQYF. DNA for the CDR3: TGTGCCAGCAGCTTTAGGGACAGCTCCTACGAGCAGTACTTC.